This TCR beta chain appears in the sequencing data of a study of CD8+ T cells in alopecia areata. Treatment here: oral pan-JAK inhibitor, 5-10 mg twice daily. Trimming stripped 8 bases from V and 1 base from J, with 19 bases between. Germline CDR1 reads GTSNPN; CDR2 reads SVGIG (reference sequence). CDR3 length equals 15 residues. RNA was isolated and reverse transcribed to cDNA, the sequencing template. The data were produced by immunoSEQ multiplex PCR, yet TCRdb's version contains in-frame clones alone and is incomplete. The sample yields roughly 120,000 clones, approximately 52% seen once. This sequence was found in a human donor with alopecia areata. The rearrangement joins TRBV30 to TRBJ2-3, with D possibly matching TRBD1 (5 bases). The sample here was CD8+ T cells sorted from blood, taken at week 4, from a patient treated with tofacitinib. CDR3 DNA: TGTGCCGCCTCCCAAGGGGTTGGTGGCACAGATACGCAGTATTTT. Amino acid sequence: CAASQGVGGTDTQYF. Full variable domain (rest looked up from reference TRBV30 and TRBJ2-3): SQTIHQWPATLVQPVGSPLSLECTVEGTSNPNLYWYRQAAGRGLQLLFYSVGIGQISSEVPQNLSASRPQDRQFILSSKKLLLSDSGFYLCAASQGVGGTDTQYFGPGTRLTVL.